This T cell receptor beta chain was recovered during a study of T cell repertoires in ileal Crohn's disease. Study-level results: Compared with non-smokers, active smokers at surgery showed more clonal expansions.

The time point here: neoterminal ileum biopsy at postoperative endoscopy, about 6 months after surgery. Comments on this clone: No antigen is known for it.

The V gene lost 1 base and the J gene lost 7 bases, with 10 bases spanning the gap. CDR3 length: 13 amino acids. Germline CDR1 reads SGHTA; CDR2 reads FQGNSA. The repertoire was sequenced with immunoSEQ multiplex PCR; TCRdb's copy has only in-frame clones and lacks some. The sample lists 1,900 or so clones; more than 85% were seen once. The genes are TRBV7-2 and TRBJ1-2, with D hard to call. Sequenced sample: ileal tissue. The TCR was taken from an adult with Crohn's disease. In DNA form, the CDR3 reads TGTGCCAGCAGCTTAGGGAGGGATGCTGGCTACACCTTC. Its translation: CASSLGRDAGYTF. The whole variable domain, filled in from reference TRBV7-2 and TRBJ1-2, reads GAGVSQSPSNKVTEKGKDVELRCDPISGHTALYWYRQSLGQGLEFLIYFQGNSAPDKSGLPSDRFSAERTGGSVSTLTIQRTQQEDSAVYLCASSLGRDAGYTFGSGTRLTVV.